These T cell receptor beta chains were read from a single sample in a study of identifying expanded T cells in peripheral blood. This table comes from immunoSEQ multiplex PCR, and its TCRdb copy is limited to in-frame clones, with some not included. In the table there are under 100,000 clones, about 90% of which are singletons. Sequencing was performed on blood. The receptors derive from a person aged 18 to 75 in good health. Both conserved end residues are part of each CDR3. A D gene is named only where the DNA matches it firmly. Clone size, where shown, is once, few, many, or a class for clones that have expanded.

CDR3nt	CDR3aa	v_gene	j_gene	d_gene	abundance
TGTGCCAGCAGCCTTAGTTCGATTTCCTACGAGCAGTACTTC	CASSLSSISYEQYF	TRBV5-6	TRBJ2-7	NA	NA
TGTGCCAGCAGCTTAGGCCACTGGGATGAGCAGTTCTTC	CASSLGHWDEQFF	TRBV7-2	TRBJ2-1	NA	NA
TGTGCCAGCTCGGGGGGCCTGAACACTGAAGCTTTCTTT	CASSGGLNTEAFF	TRBV18	TRBJ1-1	NA	NA
TGTGCCAGCAGCCACAGAGACAGGGGCACGCACGGCTACACCTTC	CASSHRDRGTHGYTF	TRBV16	TRBJ1-2	TRBD1	few
TGTGCCTGGGGCGGGGTGGAGACCCAGTACTTC	CAWGGVETQYF	TRBV30	TRBJ2-5	NA	NA
TGTGCCAGCAGCCCGGGACAGGGCGTAATGGTCTTC	CASSPGQGVMVF	TRBV11-1	TRBJ2-1	TRBD1	NA
TGCAGCGTTGCAACAGGCAATTATGGCTACACCTTC	CSVATGNYGYTF	TRBV29-1	TRBJ1-2	NA	NA
TGTGCCAGCAGTGAAATGGTGAACACTGAAGCTTTCTTT	CASSEMVNTEAFF	TRBV6-1	TRBJ1-1	NA	once
TGTGCCACCAGCAGAGATAGTTCGTCCTTTAACTATGGCTACACCTTC	CATSRDSSSFNYGYTF	TRBV15	TRBJ1-2	NA	NA
TGTGCCTGGAGTCATCAGTACGGTAATCAGCCCCAGCATTTT	CAWSHQYGNQPQHF	TRBV30	TRBJ1-5	NA	NA
TGTGCCAGTAGTGTCTCCCGCGGACCCTACAATGAGCAGTTCTTC	CASSVSRGPYNEQFF	TRBV19	TRBJ2-1	NA	NA
TGTGCCAGCAGCAGTAGCGAGGGCTACACCTTC	CASSSSEGYTF	TRBV9	TRBJ1-2	NA	NA
TGTGCCAGCAGCTTAGGAGGGACGTACTATGGCTACACCTTC	CASSLGGTYYGYTF	TRBV7-2	TRBJ1-2	NA	NA
TGTGCCAGCAGGGGAGGGGGCGCAACAGGAAACACCATATATTTT	CASRGGGATGNTIYF	TRBV2	TRBJ1-3	TRBD1	NA
TGTGCCAGCTCACCACCTGCGGGAGGTTCCTACGAGCAGTACTTC	CASSPPAGGSYEQYF	TRBV18	TRBJ2-7	TRBD2	NA
TGTGCCAGCACCGCTTATGTAGGGCAGCCCCAGCATTTT	CASTAYVGQPQHF	TRBV6-6	TRBJ1-5	NA	NA
TGTGCCACCAGCAGAGATTCAGAGGGCTCCGAAGCTTTCTTT	CATSRDSEGSEAFF	TRBV15	TRBJ1-1	NA	NA
TGTGCCTGGAGTGTCACGCGGAGCACTGAAGCTTTCTTT	CAWSVTRSTEAFF	TRBV30	TRBJ1-1	NA	NA
TGTGCCAGCAGCGTAGAGATGGATTTGAACACTGAAGCTTTCTTT	CASSVEMDLNTEAFF	TRBV9	TRBJ1-1	NA	NA
TGCGCCAGCAGCCAAGCTACAGGTTGGAACACTGAAGCTTTCTTT	CASSQATGWNTEAFF	TRBV4-1	TRBJ1-1	NA	once
TGTGCCAGCTCATCGACAGGGGGACAAACTGAAGCTTTCTTT	CASSSTGGQTEAFF	TRBV18	TRBJ1-1	TRBD1	NA
TGTGCCAGCAGCTTAACAGCCTTGAGCTCCTACAATGAGCAGTTCTTC	CASSLTALSSYNEQFF	TRBV7-3	TRBJ2-1	NA	NA
TGTGCCAGCAGGGAGGCCGGGGCAGGGACTGAAGCTTTCTTT	CASREAGAGTEAFF	TRBV2	TRBJ1-1	NA	NA
TGTGCCACCAGCAGAGATCTTGTAGAAGGCCTTAATCAGCCCCAGCATTTT	CATSRDLVEGLNQPQHF	TRBV15	TRBJ1-5	NA	NA
TGTGCCAGTAGTATCCCCCGACAGCCCCAGCATTTT	CASSIPRQPQHF	TRBV19	TRBJ1-5	NA	NA
TGCGCCAGCAGTCAATCGCGCGAGCAGTACTTC	CASSQSREQYF	TRBV23-1	TRBJ2-7	NA	NA
TGTGCCAGCAGTGCTGCCGGTCTGCGAGCTGAAGCTTTCTTT	CASSAAGLRAEAFF	TRBV27	TRBJ1-1	NA	NA
TGTGCCAGCAGACAGACAGGGTTTGGGTCTAATGAAAAACTGTTTTTT	CASRQTGFGSNEKLFF	TRBV28	TRBJ1-4	TRBD1	NA
TGTGCCAGCCAACAGAGCTCCTATAATTCACCCCTCCACTTT	CASQQSSYNSPLHF	TRBV19	TRBJ1-6	NA	NA